A selection of T cell receptor beta chains follows, all from one sample in a study of cytomegalovirus exposure and HLA in healthy donors. Some clones are missing from TCRdb's copy, which holds only in-frame ones; the method was immunoSEQ multiplex PCR. The sample shows around 150,000 clones, around 60% of them seen only once. Sequencing was carried out using PBMCs. These receptors all come from a woman in her sixties in good health and CMV-seropositive. The CDR3 runs from the conserved cysteine through the conserved F or W. The D gene is left open where the match is weak. Clone size is stated in some rows and not others, as once, few, many or a class when expanded.

d_gene: TRBD1; j_gene: TRBJ1-6; abundance: .; v_gene: TRBV7-2; CDR3aa: CASSGRQGGALHF; CDR3nt: TGTGCCAGCAGCGGCAGACAGGGTGGGGCCCTCCACTTT
d_gene: TRBD1; j_gene: TRBJ2-3; abundance: .; v_gene: TRBV6-5; CDR3aa: CASRRGTGADTQYF; CDR3nt: TGTGCCAGCAGGAGGGGGACAGGGGCAGATACGCAGTATTTT
d_gene: TRBD2; j_gene: TRBJ2-7; abundance: few; v_gene: TRBV28; CDR3aa: CASKKAGPYEQYF; CDR3nt: TGTGCCAGCAAGAAAGCGGGACCCTACGAGCAGTACTTC
d_gene: TRBD2; j_gene: TRBJ2-1; abundance: .; v_gene: TRBV7-3; CDR3aa: CASSLGGSDSYNEQFF; CDR3nt: TGTGCCAGCAGCTTAGGCGGGAGCGACTCCTACAATGAGCAGTTCTTC
d_gene: .; j_gene: TRBJ1-5; abundance: .; v_gene: TRBV18; CDR3aa: CASSPRQSSNQPQHF; CDR3nt: TGTGCCAGCTCACCACGGCAATCTAGCAATCAGCCCCAGCATTTT
d_gene: TRBD2; j_gene: TRBJ2-7; abundance: .; v_gene: TRBV7-2; CDR3aa: CASSPGGRRSEQYF; CDR3nt: TGTGCCAGCAGCCCCGGCGGGAGGCGGAGCGAGCAGTACTTC
d_gene: .; j_gene: TRBJ1-5; abundance: few; v_gene: TRBV11-2; CDR3aa: CASSSFSNQPQHF; CDR3nt: TGTGCCAGCAGCTCTTTTAGCAATCAGCCCCAGCATTTT
d_gene: .; j_gene: TRBJ2-3; abundance: .; v_gene: TRBV5-6; CDR3aa: CASSFPVRNTDTQYF; CDR3nt: TGTGCCAGCAGCTTCCCCGTGAGGAATACCGATACGCAGTATTTT
d_gene: TRBD2; j_gene: TRBJ2-3; abundance: .; v_gene: TRBV11-2; CDR3aa: CASCSGTSGLSTDTQYF; CDR3nt: TGTGCCAGCTGTTCTGGGACTAGCGGGCTTAGCACAGATACGCAGTATTTT
d_gene: .; j_gene: TRBJ1-3; abundance: .; v_gene: TRBV18; CDR3aa: CASSPPRGNDGNTIYF; CDR3nt: TGTGCCAGCTCACCCCCGCGGGGGAACGATGGAAACACCATATATTTT
d_gene: .; j_gene: TRBJ1-3; abundance: few; v_gene: TRBV9; CDR3aa: CASSVGSGSGNTIYF; CDR3nt: TGTGCCAGCAGCGTAGGATCAGGGTCTGGAAACACCATATATTTT
d_gene: TRBD1; j_gene: TRBJ2-7; abundance: few; v_gene: TRBV30; CDR3aa: CAWSVGDRVHEQYF; CDR3nt: TGTGCCTGGAGTGTTGGAGACAGGGTCCACGAGCAGTACTTC
d_gene: .; j_gene: TRBJ1-3; abundance: .; v_gene: TRBV19; CDR3aa: CASSIDFAGGENTIYF; CDR3nt: TGTGCCAGTAGTATAGACTTCGCTGGGGGCGAAAACACCATATATTTT
d_gene: TRBD2; j_gene: TRBJ2-3; abundance: .; v_gene: TRBV30; CDR3aa: CAWSFWRGETGDTQYF; CDR3nt: TGTGCCTGGAGTTTCTGGCGGGGGGAGACAGGAGATACGCAGTATTTT
d_gene: TRBD1; j_gene: TRBJ2-5; abundance: .; v_gene: TRBV11-2; CDR3aa: CASSLGTGVQETQYF; CDR3nt: TGTGCCAGCAGCTTAGGGACAGGGGTTCAAGAGACCCAGTACTTC
d_gene: .; j_gene: TRBJ2-7; abundance: few; v_gene: TRBV30; CDR3aa: CAWSPPGASREQYF; CDR3nt: TGTGCCTGGAGTCCGCCGGGAGCGAGCAGAGAGCAGTACTTC
d_gene: .; j_gene: TRBJ2-2; abundance: .; v_gene: TRBV15; CDR3aa: CATSRDFPSNTGELFF; CDR3nt: TGTGCCACCAGCAGAGATTTCCCTTCTAACACCGGGGAGCTGTTTTTT
d_gene: .; j_gene: TRBJ1-5; abundance: few; v_gene: TRBV4-2; CDR3aa: CASSQVAGPNQPQHF; CDR3nt: TGTGCCAGCAGCCAAGTTGCAGGGCCCAATCAGCCCCAGCATTTT
d_gene: .; j_gene: TRBJ2-3; abundance: .; v_gene: TRBV10-3; CDR3aa: CAINGGELGDTQYF; CDR3nt: TGTGCCATCAACGGGGGAGAGCTGGGAGATACGCAGTATTTT
d_gene: TRBD1; j_gene: TRBJ2-1; abundance: few; v_gene: TRBV27; CDR3aa: CASSLQGASYNEQFF; CDR3nt: TGTGCCAGCAGTTTACAGGGGGCTTCCTACAATGAGCAGTTCTTC
d_gene: TRBD2; j_gene: TRBJ2-1; abundance: few; v_gene: TRBV28; CDR3aa: CASSPSRIAGGGYNEQFF; CDR3nt: TGTGCCAGCAGCCCCTCGCGAATAGCGGGAGGCGGTTACAATGAGCAGTTCTTC
d_gene: .; j_gene: TRBJ2-7; abundance: .; v_gene: TRBV5-4; CDR3aa: CASSLGPSQAYEQYF; CDR3nt: TGTGCCAGCAGCTTGGGTCCTAGCCAAGCCTACGAGCAGTACTTC
d_gene: .; j_gene: TRBJ2-1; abundance: .; v_gene: TRBV27; CDR3aa: CASSGLGGNEQFF; CDR3nt: TGTGCCAGCAGTGGCCTAGGGGGCAATGAGCAGTTCTTC
d_gene: TRBD2; j_gene: TRBJ2-1; abundance: .; v_gene: TRBV28; CDR3aa: CASSPWGGSLNNEQFF; CDR3nt: TGTGCCAGCAGTCCCTGGGGCGGGAGCCTTAACAATGAGCAGTTCTTC
d_gene: TRBD2; j_gene: TRBJ2-7; abundance: .; v_gene: TRBV4-1; CDR3aa: CASSFSGMANSYEQYF; CDR3nt: TGCGCCAGCAGCTTTAGCGGGATGGCCAACTCCTACGAGCAGTACTTC
d_gene: .; j_gene: TRBJ2-1; abundance: .; v_gene: TRBV7-7; CDR3aa: CASSSHLSPLNEQFF; CDR3nt: TGTGCCAGCAGCTCACACCTTAGCCCCCTCAATGAGCAGTTCTTC